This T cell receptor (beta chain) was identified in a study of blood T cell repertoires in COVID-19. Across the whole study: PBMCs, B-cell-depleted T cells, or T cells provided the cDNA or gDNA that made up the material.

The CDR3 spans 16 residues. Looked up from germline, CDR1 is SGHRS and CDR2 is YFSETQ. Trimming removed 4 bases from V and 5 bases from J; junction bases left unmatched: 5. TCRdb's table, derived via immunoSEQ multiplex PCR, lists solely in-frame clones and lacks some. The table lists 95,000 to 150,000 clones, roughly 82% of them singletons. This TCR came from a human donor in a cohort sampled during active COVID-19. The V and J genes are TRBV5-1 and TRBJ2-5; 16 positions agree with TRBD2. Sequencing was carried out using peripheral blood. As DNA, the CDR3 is TGCGCCAGCAGCCTCGGGACTAGCGGGGGGGCGGAGACCCAGTACTTC. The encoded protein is CASSLGTSGGAETQYF.